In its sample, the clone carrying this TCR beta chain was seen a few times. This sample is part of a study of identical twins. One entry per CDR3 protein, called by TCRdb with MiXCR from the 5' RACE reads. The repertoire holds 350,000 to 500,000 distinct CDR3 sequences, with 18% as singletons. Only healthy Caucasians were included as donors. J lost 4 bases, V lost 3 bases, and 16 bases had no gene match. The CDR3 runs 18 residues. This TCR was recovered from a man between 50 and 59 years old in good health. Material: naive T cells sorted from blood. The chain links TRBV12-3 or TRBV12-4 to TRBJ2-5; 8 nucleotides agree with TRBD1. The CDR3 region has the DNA TGTGCCAGCAGTTTGATCTCGTCTGGTGGGACAGGAAGAGAGACCCAGTACTTC. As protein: CASSLISSGGTGRETQYF.